The 28 T cell receptor beta chains presented below share a single source sample, sequenced in a study of CD8 T cells in ankylosing spondylitis. Overall study findings and caveats: Typical of ankylosing spondylitis blood, it appeared, was a TCR beta motif of under 10 highly homologous variants.

TCRdb re-analysed the 5' RACE reads in MiXCR, keeping a single row per CDR3 protein. Of some 840,000 distinct CDR3 sequences listed, about 11% are singletons. Their recognized antigens are unknown. Sequencing was carried out using blood, either unsorted or a sorted T cell fraction (not recorded which). These receptors all come from a male donor with ankylosing spondylitis.

In this sample, this clonotype turned up a few times. V and J are TRBV20-1 and TRBJ1-6; no clear D gene. The germline CDR1 and CDR2 sequences are DFQATT and SNEGSKA (reference sequence). The V gene lost 3 bases and the J gene lost 8 bases, with 11 bases spanning the gap. The CDR3 consists of 13 residues. CDR3 sequence (DNA): TGCAGTGCTAGTCTTGACGTCCATTCACCCCTCCACTTT. Residues: CSASLDVHSPLHF.

The V gene is TRBV24-1, the J gene TRBJ2-7; possibly TRBD1 for D (6 bases). Germline CDR1 reads KGHDR; CDR2 reads SFDVKD. Deletions cut 3 bases from V and 2 bases from J, with 10 bases between. The length of the CDR3 is 14 residues. The CDR3 sequence: CATSDGDTPYEQYF. In DNA, the CDR3 is TGTGCCACCAGTGATGGGGACACCCCCTACGAGCAGTACTTC.

This clonotype was counted many times. The J gene is TRBJ2-3, the V gene TRBV29-1; 8 bases are a match to TRBD2. CDR1 is SQVTM, CDR2 ANQGSEA, per germline. V shed 4 bases, J shed 7 bases, and the junction held 10 bases outside the gene matches. This CDR3 comprises 14 residues. The CDR3 sequence is CSVVGLGALYTQYF. Written as DNA, the CDR3 is TGCAGCGTTGTGGGACTAGGGGCTCTATATACGCAGTATTTT.

The sample holds a few counts of this clonotype. The chain has TRBV29-1 and TRBJ2-2; TRBD2 matches at 11 bases. Trimming took 6 bases from V and 2 from J; bases not matched to a gene: 5. This CDR3 has 15 amino acids. CDR1 SQVTM and CDR2 ANQGSEA come from the germline V gene. The CDR3, as DNA: TGCAGCGTAAAGGGACTAGCGGTTAACACCGGGGAGCTGTTTTTT. The encoded protein is CSVKGLAVNTGELFF.

The table lists this clonotype with many counts. CDR3 bases: TGTGCCAGCAGCGTCCGACTAGCGGGAGACGATGAGCAGTTCTTC. It codes for CASSVRLAGDDEQFF. V gene TRBV9 combines with J gene TRBJ2-1, with 12 bases lining up with TRBD2. V gave up 2 bases and J gave up 8 bases; unmatched junction bases: 5. Germline values: CDR1 SGDLS, CDR2 YYNGEE. The CDR3 consists of 15 residues.

The table lists this clonotype with many counts. The chain combines TRBV7-2 with TRBJ2-5; perhaps TRBD1 as D (5 bases). V was shortened by 3 bases and J by 2 bases, with 7 bases between the two germline ends. In germline, CDR1 is SGHTA, CDR2 FQGNSA. The CDR3 contains 13 residues. The CDR3 DNA reads TGTGCCAGCAGCTTGGGGCGGCAAGAGACCCAGTACTTC. Amino acid sequence: CASSLGRQETQYF. Variable domain in full (rest from reference TRBV7-2 and TRBJ2-5): GAGVSQSPSNKVTEKGKDVELRCDPISGHTALYWYRQSLGQGLEFLIYFQGNSAPDKSGLPSDRFSAERTGGSVSTLTIQRTQQEDSAVYLCASSLGRQETQYFGPGTRLLVL.

A note on this clonotype: Germline and junction disagree at one end, which may indicate a read error. This sequence joins TRBV20-1 and TRBJ2-5, with D possibly matching TRBD2 (5 bases). Looked up from germline, CDR1 is DFQATT and CDR2 is SNEGSKA (reference sequence). CDR3 length equals 16 residues. Here the CDR3 reads CCASNLGSRVRETQYF. The CDR3 DNA follows: TGCTGTGCTAGCAACTTAGGCTCCCGGGTGAGAGAGACCCAGTACTTC.

The CDR3 here is CAWSERETQYF. The CDR3 coding sequence is TGTGCCTGGAGTGAACGAGAGACCCAGTACTTC. The chain couples TRBV30 to TRBJ2-5; D gene unclear. The CDR3 has 11 amino acids. Trimming removed 1 base from V and 4 bases from J, with 4 bases in between. Germline CDR1 GTSNPN, CDR2 SVGIG (reference sequence).

This clonotype was picked up many times. The chain has TRBV12-3 or TRBV12-4 and TRBJ2-1, with D unresolved. The CDR3 is 15 amino acids. Trimming took off 3 bases at V and 4 bases at J, with 13 bases between the two ends. CDR3 sequence reads: CASSFNGDRYNEQFF. CDR3 bases: TGTGCCAGCAGTTTTAACGGAGACCGTTACAATGAGCAGTTCTTC.

This clonotype was detected many times. The genes are TRBV4-1 and TRBJ1-5, with 7 bases that match TRBD1. Germline CDR1 and CDR2: MGHRA and YSYEKL. The CDR3 totals 15 residues. Trimming removed 2 bases from V and 6 bases from J; junction bases left unmatched: 7. The CDR3 spells CASSQPDRESQPQHF. Here the CDR3 DNA reads TGCGCCAGCAGCCAACCCGACAGGGAGAGTCAGCCCCAGCATTTT.

The V and J genes are TRBV7-2 and TRBJ2-2, with D perhaps matching TRBD1 or TRBD2 (5 bases each). CDR1 SGHTA and CDR2 FQGNSA come from the germline V gene. The CDR3 is made up of 16 amino acids. Deletions cut 1 base from V and 7 bases from J, with 16 bases between. The CDR3 loop is CASSLVGAWGGGELFF. Written as DNA, the CDR3 is TGTGCCAGCAGCTTAGTCGGGGCCTGGGGCGGCGGGGAGCTGTTTTTT.

The genes are TRBV12-3 or TRBV12-4 and TRBJ2-7; TRBD1 matches at 8 bases. There are 15 residues in the CDR3. V shed 1 base, J shed 2 bases, and the junction held 4 bases outside the gene matches. The CDR3 loop reads CASSLETGDPYEQYF. The CDR3 DNA follows: TGTGCCAGCAGTTTAGAGACAGGGGATCCCTACGAGCAGTACTTC.

The J gene is TRBJ1-1, the V gene TRBV5-5; weak D call: TRBD1 (6 bases). Germline-derived CDR1 and CDR2 are SGHKS and YYEKEE (reference sequence). The CDR3 covers 17 residues. V shed 4 bases and J shed 1 base, with 20 bases lying between them. The CDR3 DNA reads as TGTGCCAGCAGCCCGAGAGGAGTTGGGACATGGAACACTGAAGCTTTCTTT. Translating gives CASSPRGVGTWNTEAFF.

CDR3 sequence (DNA): TGTGCCAGCAGCCAACTAGATTGGAATGAGCAGTTCTTC. It codes for CASSQLDWNEQFF. This rearrangement joins TRBV4-2 to TRBJ2-1, with D unclear. The V and J ends lost 2 bases and 7 bases respectively, with 9 bases between them. Germline V gene sequence: CDR1 LGHNA, CDR2 YNFKEQ. The CDR3 has 13 amino acids.

This clonotype appeared a single time. The chain couples TRBV7-9 to TRBJ2-3; a possible D gene is TRBD1 (6 bases). From germline, CDR1 is SEHNR and CDR2 FQNEAQ (reference sequence). This CDR3 is 16 amino acids long. The germline V and J ends were trimmed by 5 bases and 6 bases, with 21 bases remaining between them. The CDR3 region has the DNA TGTGCCAGCAGCCTTTGGGGGATCAGGGGCGAGGATACGCAGTATTTT. This encodes CASSLWGIRGEDTQYF.

The CDR3 loop reads CASTTGGPANYGYTF. The CDR3 coding sequence is TGTGCCAGCACCACGGGAGGTCCCGCTAACTATGGCTACACCTTC. The chain is built from TRBV12-3 or TRBV12-4 and TRBJ1-2; D is uncertain. Trimming cost V 7 bases and J 0 bases, with 15 bases left between them. CDR3 length: 15 residues.

The chain carries TRBV7-2 and TRBJ2-7; possible D gene TRBD2, 6 bases. CDR3 size: 14 residues. V lost 5 bases and J 4 bases, leaving 15 bases between the germline ends. Looked up from germline, CDR1 is SGHTA and CDR2 is FQGNSA. The CDR3 bases are TGTGCCAGCAGCCCTAGACTAGGAGGGTACGAGCAGTACTTC. Translated: CASSPRLGGYEQYF. Supplemented by reference TRBV7-2 and TRBJ2-7, the full variable domain reads GAGVSQSPSNKVTEKGKDVELRCDPISGHTALYWYRQSLGQGLEFLIYFQGNSAPDKSGLPSDRFSAERTGGSVSTLTIQRTQQEDSAVYLCASSPRLGGYEQYFGPGTRLTVT.

This clonotype occurred a few times. The chain couples TRBV7-2 to TRBJ1-5; maybe TRBD1 (5 bases). The V end was cut by 2 bases, the J end by 3 bases, with 11 bases between. From germline, CDR1 is SGHTA and CDR2 FQGNSA. The CDR3 sequence is 15 residues long. The CDR3 DNA reads TGTGCCAGCAGCTTACGGGCAGGGTACAATCAGCCCCAGCATTTT. This codes for CASSLRAGYNQPQHF.

V usage is TRBV4-2 and J usage is TRBJ2-7; 9 bases line up with TRBD1. V shed 5 bases and J 5 bases; nucleotides not matched to a gene: 7. The CDR3 is 14 amino acids. Germline V lookup: CDR1 LGHNA, CDR2 YNFKEQ. The CDR3 nucleotides read TGTGCCAGCAGCTTACAGGGGGCCCCCAACGAGCAGTACTTC. Its protein is CASSLQGAPNEQYF.

This clonotype was detected a few times. The chain carries TRBV7-2 and TRBJ2-2; TRBD2 aligns across 7 bases. Germline V gives CDR1 SGHTA, CDR2 FQGNSA. Trimming removed 5 bases from V and 8 bases from J; junction bases left unmatched: 5. The CDR3 is 13 residues long. The DNA for the CDR3 is TGTGCCAGCAGCCTGAGCGGGGAAGGGGAGCTGTTTTTT. This encodes CASSLSGEGELFF.

This clonotype was found a few times. The V call is TRBV20-1, the J call TRBJ1-2, with D possibly TRBD1 on 6 matching bases. CDR3 length: 13 amino acids. Trimming shortened V by 2 bases and J by 3 bases, and 10 bases separated the two germline ends. Germline CDR1 and CDR2: DFQATT and SNEGSKA (reference sequence). Written as DNA, the CDR3 is TGCAGTGCTAGATGGGACAAGGACTATGGCTACACCTTC. It yields the protein CSARWDKDYGYTF.

This clonotype was counted ten times or more. The chain joins TRBV15 to TRBJ1-5, with a tentative D call TRBD1 (5 bases). The V and J ends lost 2 bases and 7 bases respectively, with 18 bases between them. The CDR3 contains 16 residues. Germline CDR1 LNHNV, CDR2 YYDKDF (reference sequence). The CDR3 protein is CATSRPGLQGGQPQHF. The CDR3 DNA follows: TGTGCCACCAGCAGACCGGGACTTCAGGGAGGCCAGCCCCAGCATTTT.

This clonotype was observed a handful of times. V and J are TRBV10-3 and TRBJ1-2; unclear D gene. The CDR3 sequence is 14 residues long. The germline V gene has CDR1 ENHRY and CDR2 SYGVKD. The V end lost 6 bases, the J end lost 0 bases, and 11 bases lay between the germline ends. The CDR3 region has the DNA TGTGCCATCAGAGGAGATCTCCCTAACTATGGCTACACCTTC. Translation: CAIRGDLPNYGYTF.

This clonotype was counted at least ten times. The chain couples TRBV29-1 to TRBJ2-5, with TRBD2 matching over 13 bases. V gave up 3 bases and J gave up 2 bases; unmatched junction bases: 6. This CDR3 region has 16 residues. The germline V gene has CDR1 SQVTM and CDR2 ANQGSEA. The CDR3 is CSVERTSGRSQETQYF. The CDR3 bases are TGCAGCGTTGAGCGGACTAGCGGGAGAAGTCAAGAGACCCAGTACTTC. Full variable domain (remainder filled in from reference TRBV29-1 and TRBJ2-5): SAVISQKPSRDICQRGTSLTIQCQVDSQVTMMFWYRQQPGQSLTLIATANQGSEATYESGFVIDKFPISRPNLTFSTLTVSNMSPEDSSIYLCSVERTSGRSQETQYFGPGTRLLVL.

This clonotype was seen repeatedly, ten times or more. V and J are TRBV29-1 and TRBJ2-3, with 14 bases identical to TRBD2. Germline lookup yields CDR1 SQVTM and CDR2 ANQGSEA. V lost 7 bases, J lost 7 bases, and 4 bases stayed unmatched. The length of the CDR3 is 13 residues. The CDR3 DNA reads TGCAGCGCCGGACTAGCGGGAGGTAATACGCAGTATTTT. It encodes CSAGLAGGNTQYF.

In this sample, this clonotype turned up many times. This sequence joins TRBV15 and TRBJ2-7; tentative D call: TRBD1 (5 bases). The CDR3 runs to 15 residues. V lost 0 bases, J lost 1 base, and 10 bases lay in between. Germline V lookup: CDR1 LNHNV, CDR2 YYDKDF (reference sequence). CDR3 coding DNA: TGTGCCACCAGCAGAGATGGGGCCCGTTCCTACGAGCAGTACTTC. Translation: CATSRDGARSYEQYF.

This clonotype has more than one count but fewer than ten. The chain recombines TRBV5-1 with TRBJ2-3, with TRBD1 as a possible D gene (5 bases). V lost 0 bases, J lost 5 bases, and 10 bases lay in between. Germline V gene data show CDR1 as SGHRS and CDR2 as YFSETQ. The CDR3 has 14 amino acids. The CDR3 region has the DNA TGCGCCAGCAGCTTGGGGCTTAGGGGAGATACGCAGTATTTT. It translates to CASSLGLRGDTQYF.

This clonotype was counted at least ten times. V is TRBV6-2 or TRBV6-3 and J is TRBJ2-3; 9 bases map to TRBD2. The CDR3 consists of 12 residues. V shed 10 bases and J 10 bases; nucleotides not matched to a gene: 9. Per germline, CDR1 MNHEY and CDR2 SVGEGT. CDR3 region: CATFDRTSAQYF. The DNA of the CDR3 is TGTGCCACCTTCGATCGGACTAGCGCGCAGTATTTT.